Below, 25 T cell receptor beta chains from the same sample are listed, as sequenced in a study of shared clonotypes between healthy human individuals. Measured with immunoSEQ multiplex PCR; TCRdb has only the in-frame clones, and not every one. The data contain 300,000 to 400,000 clones, roughly 84% of them seen just once; the ten biggest clones take up roughly 16%. Sequencing was carried out using memory CD8+ T cells sorted from blood. Regarding subset: CD45RO+ cells pooled with CCR7-negative TemRA cells. The receptor set was obtained from a man younger than 30 in good health.

This chain connects TRBV7-9 to TRBJ1-1; D is ambiguous. The V end lost 1 base, the J end lost 5 bases, and 5 bases lay between the germline ends. The germline V gene encodes CDR1 SEHNR and CDR2 FQNEAQ (reference sequence). The CDR3 has 12 amino acids. In DNA form, the CDR3 reads TGTGCCAGCAGCTTAGGCAGGACTGAAGCTTTCTTT. It translates to CASSLGRTEAFF.

V usage is TRBV6-6 and J usage is TRBJ2-7, with 8 positions matching TRBD1. Germline V gene sequence: CDR1 MNHNY, CDR2 SVGAGI (reference sequence). This CDR3 region has 13 residues. Trimming took 4 bases from V and 5 from J; bases not matched to a gene: 4. The CDR3 DNA sequence: TGTGCCAGCAGTTTCCAGGGGGCTGACGAGCAGTACTTC. This codes for CASSFQGADEQYF.

This chain joins TRBV5-1 and TRBJ2-2, with 9 bases matching TRBD1. Germline V lookup: CDR1 SGHRS, CDR2 YFSETQ. The CDR3 contains 17 residues. The V segment lost 9 bases and the J segment 1 base; nucleotides outside the gene matches: 13. The CDR3 is CATQRQGVDRNTGELFF. Here the CDR3 DNA reads TGCGCCACCCAAAGACAGGGGGTAGATAGGAACACCGGGGAGCTGTTTTTT.

This chain uses TRBV27 with TRBJ2-1; 12 bases agree with TRBD2. J gave up 7 bases and V 0 bases, and 7 bases lay outside the gene matches. The length of the CDR3 is 17 residues. Looked up from germline, CDR1 is MNHEY and CDR2 is SMNVEV (reference sequence). The chain's CDR3 is CASSLSASGGAFNEQFF. For the CDR3, the DNA is TGTGCCAGCAGTTTATCAGCTAGCGGGGGGGCCTTTAATGAGCAGTTCTTC.

The J gene is TRBJ2-3, the V gene TRBV10-1, with D tentatively TRBD1 (5 bases). Germline CDR1 WNHNN, CDR2 SYGVQD (reference sequence). V was cut by 0 bases and J by 0 bases, with 10 bases left in between. The CDR3 extends over 16 amino acids. CDR3 DNA sequence: TGCGCCAGCAGTGAGTCTAGGGGCGCGAGCACAGATACGCAGTATTTT. Amino acids: CASSESRGASTDTQYF.

This rearrangement joins TRBV27 to TRBJ2-7, with D possibly matching TRBD2 (6 bases). CDR1 and CDR2 from the germline V gene are MNHEY and SMNVEV (reference sequence). The CDR3 totals 12 residues. The ends were cut back, 8 bases at V and 2 bases at J, with 10 bases in the middle. The CDR3 DNA follows: TGTGCCAGCGGACTATATACCTACGAGCAGTACTTC. Protein product: CASGLYTYEQYF.

About this clone itself: This same CDR3 is encoded by further DNA sequences in the sample. The V and J genes are TRBV9 and TRBJ1-2; D remains ambiguous. The V and J ends lost 2 bases and 3 bases respectively, with 8 bases between them. There are 13 residues in the CDR3. Germline CDR1 and CDR2: SGDLS and YYNGEE. The CDR3 loop is CASSVGGDYGYTF. In nucleotides, the CDR3 is TGTGCCAGCAGCGTCGGTGGGGACTATGGCTACACCTTC.

This chain connects TRBV4-1 to TRBJ2-7; D not resolved. This CDR3 is 13 amino acids long. The ends were cut back, 0 bases at V and 3 bases at J, with 6 bases in the middle. Germline CDR1 is MGHRA and CDR2 is YSYEKL. The CDR3 DNA reads as TGCGCCAGCAGCCAAGACGAAGTCTACGAGCAGTACTTC. Protein sequence: CASSQDEVYEQYF.

V usage is TRBV27 and J usage is TRBJ2-7; tentative D call: TRBD2 (6 bases). This CDR3 spans 17 amino acids. Trimming took 0 bases from V and 2 from J, leaving 17 bases between them. Germline assignment: CDR1 MNHEY and CDR2 SMNVEV (reference sequence). This CDR3 reads CASSLSGGFGNPYEQYF. CDR3 coding DNA: TGTGCCAGCAGTTTATCGGGGGGATTTGGAAATCCCTACGAGCAGTACTTC.

The J gene is TRBJ1-5, the V gene TRBV7-2, with D possibly TRBD1 on 5 matching bases. Germline V lookup: CDR1 SGHTA, CDR2 FQGNSA. Trimming cost V 5 bases and J 6 bases, with 17 bases left between them. CDR3 length: 15 amino acids. The CDR3 sequence: CASSLTGDVGQPQHF. CDR3 nucleotides: TGTGCCAGCAGCCTAACGGGGGACGTAGGTCAGCCCCAGCATTTT.

This clone was seen a single time. The gene calls are TRBV7-9 and TRBJ2-7, with D perhaps TRBD1 or TRBD2 (6 bases each). V was cut by 1 base and J by 4 bases, with 14 bases left in between. Per the germline V gene, CDR1 is SEHNR and CDR2 is FQNEAQ (reference sequence). The CDR3 has 15 residues. In DNA form, the CDR3 reads TGTGCCAGCAGCTTAGAACCCACAGGGAGGTACGAGCAGTACTTC. Its translation is CASSLEPTGRYEQYF.

This chain links TRBV10-2 with TRBJ2-6; tentative D call: TRBD1 (6 bases). CDR1 is WSHSY and CDR2 is SAAADI in the germline V gene. This CDR3 contains 14 residues. V was shortened by 7 bases and J by 4 bases, with 11 bases between the two germline ends. The DNA for the CDR3 is TGCGCCAGCACCGAGACAGGAGGGGCCAACGTCCTGACTTTC. It is translated as CASTETGGANVLTF.

The rearrangement links TRBV5-6 to TRBJ2-1, with 9 positions matching TRBD1. Trimming cost V 0 bases and J 3 bases; bases outside gene matches: 7. Germline CDR1 is SGHDT and CDR2 is YYEEEE. The CDR3 runs to 17 residues. The CDR3 protein is CASSLGTTGGFYNEQFF. The CDR3 DNA is TGTGCCAGCAGCTTGGGGACCACAGGGGGCTTCTACAATGAGCAGTTCTTC.

This clone has only a few counts. This chain links TRBV7-9 with TRBJ1-2, with 10 bases aligning to TRBD1. After removal of 6 bases from V and 4 bases from J, the junction contained 8 bases not matched to a gene. The length of the CDR3 is 15 residues. The germline gives CDR1 SEHNR, CDR2 FQNEAQ (reference sequence). CDR3 nucleotides: TGTGCCAGCAGTTCCGACAGGGGGCGCTTCTATGGCTACACCTTC. It translates to CASSSDRGRFYGYTF.

J is TRBJ2-3 and V is TRBV6-6; D could derive from TRBD1 or TRBD2 (5 bases each). V was shortened by 0 bases and J by 4 bases, with 11 bases between the two germline ends. The germline gives CDR1 MNHNY, CDR2 SVGAGI (reference sequence). CDR3 size: 15 residues. The CDR3 loop is CASSYSRGSSDTQYF. For the CDR3, the DNA is TGTGCCAGCAGTTACTCGAGGGGTTCGTCAGATACGCAGTATTTT.

The chain combines TRBV7-8 with TRBJ2-5, with TRBD2 matching over 8 bases. The CDR3 has 16 amino acids. Germline assignment: CDR1 SGHVS and CDR2 FQNEAQ. J gave up 3 bases and V 1 base, and 7 bases lay outside the gene matches. CDR3 sequence (DNA): TGTGCCAGCAGCTTAGAAGGCGGGGGGCTAAAAGAGACCCAGTACTTC. Protein: CASSLEGGGLKETQYF.

This clone was seen just once. Other DNA sequences in the sample encode the same CDR3. This chain connects TRBV13 to TRBJ2-5; no clear D. This CDR3 contains 12 residues. Trimming left V 3 bases short and J 5 bases short, with 7 bases between. Per the germline V gene, CDR1 is PRHDT and CDR2 is FYEKMQ (reference sequence). Here the CDR3 reads CASSLNSETQYF. The CDR3 DNA reads TGTGCCAGCAGCTTGAACTCTGAGACCCAGTACTTC.

The J gene is TRBJ1-4, the V gene TRBV29-1, with a possible D match to TRBD1 (5 bases). V was clipped by 5 bases and J by 2 bases, with 9 bases between them. The germline gives CDR1 SQVTM, CDR2 ANQGSEA. This CDR3 is built from 13 residues. This CDR3 is CSVFGGTNEKLFF. The CDR3 nucleotides read TGCAGCGTTTTCGGGGGGACTAATGAAAAACTGTTTTTT.

V usage is TRBV6-5 and J usage is TRBJ1-4, with TRBD1 as a possible D gene (5 bases). Trimming pared 5 bases from V and 8 bases from J, leaving 12 bases between. There are 13 residues in the CDR3. Germline V gene lookup returns CDR1 MNHEY and CDR2 SVGAGI. CDR3 sequence: CASSTGLREKLFF. The DNA of the CDR3 is TGTGCCAGCAGTACAGGACTGAGGGAAAAACTGTTTTTT.

Only one count was recorded for this clone. This CDR3 is CASSLNERQPQHF. CDR3 sequence (DNA): TGTGCCAGCAGCTTAAACGAGCGTCAGCCCCAGCATTTT. The chain has TRBV7-9 and TRBJ1-5; D is uncertain. The V end lost 2 bases, the J end lost 6 bases, and 8 bases lay between the germline ends. Germline assignment: CDR1 SEHNR and CDR2 FQNEAQ (reference sequence). The CDR3 length is 13 residues.

This clone was seen only a few times. The chain joins TRBV4-3 to TRBJ1-5; D call uncertain. Trimming pared 4 bases from V and 7 bases from J, leaving 11 bases between. CDR3 length: 13 amino acids. Germline CDR1 LGHNA, CDR2 YSLEER. In nucleotides, the CDR3 is TGCGCCAGCAGCCTATGGACGGAGCAGCCCCAGCATTTT. Its translation: CASSLWTEQPQHF.

The chain carries TRBV15 and TRBJ2-7; 7 bases agree with TRBD2. The CDR3 consists of 14 residues. Germline CDR1 is LNHNV and CDR2 is YYDKDF (reference sequence). Trimming took 8 bases from V and 2 from J; bases not matched to a gene: 9. The chain's CDR3 is CATRLIGTTYEQYF. The CDR3 nucleotides are TGTGCCACCCGTCTCATTGGGACTACCTACGAGCAGTACTTC. Combining the CDR3 with reference TRBV15 and TRBJ2-7 gives the whole variable domain DAMVIQNPRYQVTQFGKPVTLSCSQTLNHNVMYWYQQKSSQAPKLLFHYYDKDFNNEADTPDNFQSRRPNTSFCFLDIRSPGLGDTAMYLCATRLIGTTYEQYFGPGTRLTVT.

This clone was recorded once. The V call is TRBV10-2, the J call TRBJ2-1; the D gene could be TRBD1 or TRBD2 (5 bases each). The CDR3 extends over 15 amino acids. Germline V gene data show CDR1 as WSHSY and CDR2 as SAAADI. V was cut by 4 bases and J by 5 bases, with 15 bases left in between. The CDR3 region is CASSGGDDGNNEQFF. The DNA of the CDR3 is TGCGCCAGCAGTGGAGGGGACGACGGGAACAATGAGCAGTTCTTC.

CDR3 sequence: CASSAPGGTEAFF. The CDR3 DNA reads TGTGCCAGCAGTGCTCCAGGGGGCACTGAAGCTTTCTTT. This chain uses TRBV25-1 with TRBJ1-1, with 7 bases identical to TRBD1. The CDR3 sequence is 13 residues long. The germline V gene encodes CDR1 MGHDK and CDR2 SYGVNS. Trimming took 4 bases from V and 4 from J; bases not matched to a gene: 3.

This chain connects TRBV9 to TRBJ2-1; the match to TRBD2 covers 9 bases. V dropped 4 bases and J dropped 0; count of bases not matched to a gene: 8. This CDR3 contains 17 residues. The V gene's germline CDR1 is SGDLS and CDR2 YYNGEE. This CDR3 reads CASSPTGGLASYNEQFF. The CDR3 region has the DNA TGTGCCAGCAGCCCAACTGGGGGACTAGCCTCCTACAATGAGCAGTTCTTC.